The T cell receptor beta chain under discussion was sequenced for a study of T cells in Graves' hyperthyroidism and ophthalmopathy. Using RNA transcripts as the source, TCR beta CDR3 regions were amplified. HTBI primers drove first-round RT-PCR of the TCR CDR3. TCRdb fed the multiplex PCR reads into MiXCR, producing one record per CDR3 protein. In the table there are hundreds of thousands of distinct CDR3 sequences, 22% of which are singletons. This clonotype was recorded a few times. J was trimmed by 5 bases and V by 0 bases; bases with no gene match: 5. Per the germline V gene, CDR1 is SGDLS and CDR2 is YYNGEE. The CDR3 covers 16 residues.

The rearrangement uses TRBV9 and TRBJ2-2; 9 bases are a match to TRBD2. The origin of this receptor is a man younger than 45 with Graves' ophthalmopathy. The sequencing sample was made of blood. The CDR3 DNA sequence: TGTGCCAGCAGCGTAGATTGGACTAGCGTAACCGGGGAGCTGTTTTTT. Its translation is CASSVDWTSVTGELFF.